This passage covers 15 T cell receptor beta chains from one sample sequenced in a study of somatic mutations in cytotoxic T cells in rheumatoid arthritis. Using immunoSEQ multiplex PCR, the repertoire was profiled, and TCRdb retains in-frame clones only, with some absent. Among more than 11,000 clones listed, roughly 79% were seen once. Sequencing input: CD8+ T cells sorted from blood. These receptors were taken from an adult with rheumatoid arthritis.

The chain couples TRBV28 to TRBJ1-3; D unclear. V lost 1 base and J 0 bases, leaving 4 bases between the germline ends. CDR1 and CDR2 (germline): MDHEN, SYDVKM. The CDR3 is 14 residues long. The CDR3 DNA reads TGTGCCAGCAGTTTATCCAGCTCTGGAAACACCATATATTTT. It is translated as CASSLSSSGNTIYF.

The chain uses TRBV13 and TRBJ1-2; the match to TRBD1 covers 10 bases. The germline V gene encodes CDR1 PRHDT and CDR2 FYEKMQ (reference sequence). V shed 5 bases and J 7 bases; nucleotides not matched to a gene: 13. CDR3 length: 16 amino acids. The CDR3 here is CASSLGTGDAWGGYTF. In DNA form, the CDR3 reads TGTGCCAGCAGCCTCGGGACAGGGGACGCTTGGGGTGGCTACACCTTC.

This chain uses TRBV19 with TRBJ2-7, with TRBD2 identical over 10 bases. V was clipped by 3 bases and J by 5 bases; unmatched bases: 7. The CDR3 loop spans 15 amino acids. Germline assignment: CDR1 LNHDA and CDR2 SQIVND (reference sequence). As DNA, the CDR3 is TGTGCCAGTAGTATGCTAGCGGGAGTGTTCAACGAGCAGTACTTC. Translation gives CASSMLAGVFNEQYF.

This chain links TRBV9 with TRBJ2-1; 9 positions match TRBD2. The CDR3 runs to 15 residues. CDR1 is SGDLS and CDR2 is YYNGEE in the germline V gene. Trimming at V came to 4 bases and at J to 4 bases, leaving 6 bases not matched to a gene. The CDR3, as DNA: TGTGCCAGCAGCCCGACAGCGGGAGGATACAATGAGCAGTTCTTC. Residues: CASSPTAGGYNEQFF.

This chain links TRBV28 with TRBJ2-1; 9 nucleotides line up with TRBD1. This CDR3 region has 15 residues. CDR1 and CDR2 (germline): MDHEN, SYDVKM. Trimming removed 4 bases from V and 5 bases from J; junction bases left unmatched: 6. Here the CDR3 reads CASSSTGTGNNEQFF. In DNA form, the CDR3 reads TGTGCCAGCAGTTCGACCGGGACAGGGAACAATGAGCAGTTCTTC.

V and J are TRBV19 and TRBJ2-4; D remains unclear. Between the trimmed V and J ends, which lost 3 bases and 0 bases, there was a span of 12 bases. This CDR3 is built from 16 residues. Germline V gives CDR1 LNHDA, CDR2 SQIVND (reference sequence). CDR3 nucleotides: TGTGCCAGTAGTATTAATAGTCTCCTAGCCAAAAACATTCAGTACTTC. Translated: CASSINSLLAKNIQYF.

The chain joins TRBV21-1 to TRBJ2-2. TRBV21-1 is annotated as a pseudogene. The CDR3 consists of 18 residues. This chain's CDR3 is CASSKVGTRMTNTGELFF. The CDR3 DNA sequence: TGTGCCAGCAGCAAAGTTGGGACCAGGATGACGAACACCGGGGAGCTGTTTTTT.

The DNA for the CDR3 is TGCGCCAGCAGCCCTATTGGGGGCCCTCGGCAGTACTTC. Residues: CASSPIGGPRQYF. The genes are TRBV4-1 and TRBJ2-7; D is possibly TRBD1 (6 bases). There are 13 residues in the CDR3. Per the germline V gene, CDR1 is MGHRA and CDR2 is YSYEKL. V shed 4 bases and J shed 9 bases, with 16 bases lying between them.

This chain joins TRBV2 and TRBJ1-4; TRBD1 is a possible D gene (5 bases). Deletions cut 5 bases from V and 10 bases from J, with 14 bases between. This CDR3 comprises 13 residues. Germline V lookup: CDR1 SNHLY, CDR2 FYNNEI. In DNA form, the CDR3 reads TGTGCCAGCAGTACGGTCGATAGGGGAAAACTGTTTTTT. Its protein product is CASSTVDRGKLFF.

The chain employs TRBV7-9 and TRBJ1-2, with D unclear. The CDR3 runs to 16 residues. The germline V gene encodes CDR1 SEHNR and CDR2 FQNEAQ (reference sequence). With 5 bases removed from V and 2 bases from J, the gap between germline ends came to 18 bases. As DNA, the CDR3 is TGTGCCAGCAGCCCAGGACGGAATCTGAAAAACTATGGCTACACCTTC. This translates into CASSPGRNLKNYGYTF.

This chain uses TRBV2 with TRBJ2-1, with a possible D match to TRBD1 (5 bases). The CDR3 length is 15 residues. With 6 bases removed from V and 7 bases from J, the gap between germline ends came to 19 bases. CDR1 is SNHLY, CDR2 FYNNEI, per germline. CDR3 in DNA: TGTGCCAGCAGGGTACAGGTGATGTACGGGAATGAGCAGTTCTTC. Its translation is CASRVQVMYGNEQFF.

The rearrangement links TRBV7-3 to TRBJ2-1; D may be TRBD1 or TRBD2 (5 bases each). The germline CDR1 and CDR2 sequences are SGHTA and FQGTGA. Trimming pared 2 bases from V and 0 bases from J, leaving 8 bases between. The CDR3 length is 15 residues. The CDR3 DNA is TGTGCCAGCAGCTTATGGGGGAGCTCCTACAATGAGCAGTTCTTC. This translates into CASSLWGSSYNEQFF.

This clone was detected once. The gene calls are TRBV7-6 and TRBJ2-7; 9 bases map to TRBD2. CDR1 is SGHVS and CDR2 is FNYEAQ in the germline V gene. V trimming: 2 bases; J trimming: 2 bases; junction bases outside the gene matches: 7. The CDR3 consists of 16 residues. DNA of the CDR3: TGTGCCAGCAGCTTAATAGCGGGAGCTGCGGCCTACGAGCAGTACTTC. Its protein product is CASSLIAGAAAYEQYF.

The chain couples TRBV6-4 to TRBJ2-1, with 8 bases aligning to TRBD2. Trimming cost V 5 bases and J 0 bases; bases outside gene matches: 9. The CDR3 runs to 17 residues. Germline assignment: CDR1 MRHNA and CDR2 SNTAGT. The CDR3 coding sequence is TGTGCCAGCAGTCTGGATAGTAGCGGGGTCTCCTACAATGAGCAGTTCTTC. It translates to CASSLDSSGVSYNEQFF.

The V call is TRBV4-2, the J call TRBJ2-5; D uncertain. V dropped 4 bases and J dropped 1 base, with 10 bases sitting between them. There are 14 residues in the CDR3. Germline CDR1 reads LGHNA; CDR2 reads YNFKEQ. The CDR3 DNA follows: TGTGCCAGCAGCCCAAGCCTCGCCCAAGAGACCCAGTACTTC. It yields the protein CASSPSLAQETQYF.